This T cell receptor (beta chain) was identified in a study of control samples from healthy donors and cancer patients. CDR3 length: 16 amino acids. Germline trimming cut 6 bases from V and 1 base from J; bases unmatched to any gene: 14. Looked up from germline, CDR1 is SQVTM and CDR2 is ANQGSEA. TCRdb's table, derived via immunoSEQ multiplex PCR, lists solely in-frame clones and lacks some. There are about 110,000 clones in the sample; around 80% occur only once, and approximately 7% lies in the top ten. This clone was picked up one time. The TCR sequence derives from a young man in good health. The sample was blood. V is TRBV29-1 and J is TRBJ1-2; TRBD1 matches 7 bases. The CDR3 bases are TGCAGCGTCGATCACTCCGGGACAGCCAATAACTATGGCTACACCTTC. Its translation is CSVDHSGTANNYGYTF.